These 23 T cell receptor beta chains share one sample of origin, sequenced in a study of early stage breast cancer tumors. Measured with immunoSEQ multiplex PCR; TCRdb has only the in-frame clones, and not every one. This sample has roughly 49,000 clones, with around four fifths found just once. The sequencing input was blood. These receptors were collected from a person in their 40s with breast cancer.

The rearrangement links TRBV11-2 to TRBJ2-7, with D tentatively TRBD1 (6 bases). This CDR3 has 13 residues. From germline, CDR1 is SGHAT and CDR2 FQNNGV. Trimming left V 5 bases short and J 5 bases short, with 13 bases between. The DNA of the CDR3 is TGTGCCAGCAGCCCAGACAGGTTTCACGAGCAGTACTTC. Protein: CASSPDRFHEQYF.

The V call is TRBV4-1, the J call TRBJ1-2, with TRBD1 as a possible D gene (5 bases). The CDR3 has 15 amino acids. CDR1 and CDR2 from the germline V gene are MGHRA and YSYEKL. Trimming shortened V by 0 bases and J by 8 bases, and 16 bases separated the two germline ends. The CDR3 DNA is TGCGCCAGCAGCCAAGAATCAGCCGGGGGTAGCGGCTACACCTTC. Its translation: CASSQESAGGSGYTF.

The chain combines TRBV15 with TRBJ2-1; D perhaps matches TRBD2 (6 bases). From germline, CDR1 is LNHNV and CDR2 YYDKDF (reference sequence). Trimming removed 3 bases from V and 5 bases from J, with 17 bases in between. This CDR3 has 16 residues. The CDR3 DNA reads as TGTGCCACCAGCAGTGGGGACTCCCCCGGCAACAATGAGCAGTTCTTC. This sequence encodes CATSSGDSPGNNEQFF.

The V call is TRBV9, the J call TRBJ2-7; 12 nucleotides line up with TRBD2. V shed 0 bases, J shed 7 bases, and the junction held 5 bases outside the gene matches. This CDR3 is 15 amino acids long. In germline, CDR1 is SGDLS, CDR2 YYNGEE. The CDR3 spells CASSVEASGRDEQYF. In nucleotides, the CDR3 is TGTGCCAGCAGCGTAGAAGCTAGCGGGAGGGATGAGCAGTACTTC. Complete variable domain (other parts from reference TRBV9 and TRBJ2-7): DSGVTQTPKHLITATGQRVTLRCSPRSGDLSVYWYQQSLDQGLQFLIQYYNGEERAKGNILERFSAQQFPDLHSELNLSSLELGDSALYFCASSVEASGRDEQYFGPGTRLTVT.

This clone has just one count. This CDR3 reads CASRPGTNPEQFF. The CDR3 DNA sequence: TGTGCCAGTAGACCCGGGACTAACCCGGAGCAGTTCTTC. The V and J genes are TRBV19 and TRBJ2-1; TRBD2 matches at 7 bases. This CDR3 has 13 amino acids. Germline V CDR1 and CDR2: LNHDA, SQIVND (reference sequence). Trimming removed 6 bases from V and 10 bases from J; junction bases left unmatched: 9.

This rearrangement joins TRBV11-3 to TRBJ2-5; D perhaps matches TRBD2 (5 bases). The CDR3 has 18 amino acids. Trimming cost V 3 bases and J 1 base, with 21 bases left between them. CDR1 SGHNT and CDR2 YENEEA come from the germline V gene. The CDR3 sequence is CASSFGGNRLPPQETQYF. DNA for the CDR3: TGTGCCAGCAGCTTTGGAGGTAACCGACTGCCTCCCCAAGAGACCCAGTACTTC.

The chain uses TRBV27 and TRBJ1-2; D not resolved. The CDR3 sequence is 13 residues long. Per the germline V gene, CDR1 is MNHEY and CDR2 is SMNVEV (reference sequence). V was pared by 4 bases and J by 4 bases, with 10 bases between. CDR3 nucleotide sequence: TGTGCCAGCAGTTCGACTGACACCTATGGCTACACCTTC. Translation: CASSSTDTYGYTF.

V and J are TRBV5-1 and TRBJ2-3, with D unclear. The CDR3 runs 13 residues. In germline, CDR1 is SGHRS, CDR2 YFSETQ. V lost 5 bases and J 3 bases, leaving 10 bases between the germline ends. The CDR3 DNA reads as TGCGCCAGCAGTCCGGACGTAACAGATACGCAGTATTTT. Its protein is CASSPDVTDTQYF. Filled out from reference TRBV5-1 and TRBJ2-3, the complete variable domain reads KAGVTQTPRYLIKTRGQQVTLSCSPISGHRSVSWYQQTPGQGLQFLFEYFSETQRNKGNFPGRFSGRQFSNSRSEMNVSTLELGDSALYLCASSPDVTDTQYFGPGTRLTVL.

Only a few counts were recorded for this clone. Other DNA sequences in the same sample also yield this CDR3. The rearrangement uses TRBV6-5 and TRBJ1-1, with 8 bases aligning to TRBD1. The CDR3 contains 13 residues. The germline V gene has CDR1 MNHEY and CDR2 SVGAGI. The V and J ends lost 9 bases and 4 bases, in that order; junction bases with no gene match: 7. The CDR3 sequence is CASRQGAVTEAFF. In DNA form, the CDR3 reads TGTGCCAGTAGGCAGGGGGCCGTCACTGAAGCTTTCTTT.

In its sample, this clone was seen once. The rearrangement uses TRBV4-1 and TRBJ1-2, with 7 bases identical to TRBD1. The CDR3 runs 16 residues. From germline, CDR1 is MGHRA and CDR2 YSYEKL. J gave up 5 bases and V 3 bases, and 12 bases lay outside the gene matches. This CDR3 is CASSHPWGQNLYGYTF. For the CDR3, the DNA is TGCGCCAGCAGCCACCCTTGGGGACAGAATCTATATGGCTACACCTTC.

The CDR3 DNA reads TGTGCCACCAGCAGAGATGCGGGGGTCCCCAAAAACATTCAGTACTTC. Encoded protein: CATSRDAGVPKNIQYF. V is TRBV15 and J is TRBJ2-4, with 7 bases identical to TRBD2. Germline V gene lookup returns CDR1 LNHNV and CDR2 YYDKDF (reference sequence). The CDR3 extends over 16 amino acids. The V gene end was trimmed by 0 bases and the J gene end by 2 bases; junction bases not matched to a gene: 4. Based on the CDR3 plus reference TRBV15 and TRBJ2-4, the full variable domain is DAMVIQNPRYQVTQFGKPVTLSCSQTLNHNVMYWYQQKSSQAPKLLFHYYDKDFNNEADTPDNFQSRRPNTSFCFLDIRSPGLGDTAMYLCATSRDAGVPKNIQYFGAGTRLSVL.

The V call is TRBV30, the J call TRBJ1-1; possibly TRBD1 for D (5 bases). Germline CDR1 reads GTSNPN; CDR2 reads SVGIG (reference sequence). V dropped 5 bases and J dropped 4 bases, with 14 bases sitting between them. There are 13 residues in the CDR3. CDR3 protein: CAWGEGMGTEAFF. In DNA, the CDR3 is TGTGCCTGGGGGGAGGGGATGGGCACTGAAGCTTTCTTT.

This clone was seen a few times. V and J are TRBV7-6 and TRBJ2-2; D is undetermined. This CDR3 contains 12 residues. Trimming took 4 bases from V and 1 from J, leaving 1 base between them. Germline lookup yields CDR1 SGHVS and CDR2 FNYEAQ. DNA for the CDR3: TGTGCCAGCAGCTGGAACACCGGGGAGCTGTTTTTT. Translating it yields CASSWNTGELFF.

The chain joins TRBV5-1 to TRBJ2-6, with 7 positions matching TRBD2. Germline V CDR1 and CDR2: SGHRS, YFSETQ. The CDR3 runs to 15 residues. Trimming at V came to 6 bases and at J to 6 bases, leaving 9 bases not matched to a gene. CDR3 sequence (DNA): TGCGCCAGCACCCTGGGGGGGGGTGAGGCCAACGTCCTGACTTTC. Protein product: CASTLGGGEANVLTF.

This chain connects TRBV14 to TRBJ2-1; no clear D gene. The CDR3 totals 15 residues. CDR1 and CDR2 (germline): SGHDN, FVKESK. Trimming stripped 1 base from V and 0 bases from J, with 7 bases between. The CDR3 loop is CASSQVWASYNEQFF. The CDR3 bases are TGTGCCAGCAGCCAAGTCTGGGCCTCCTACAATGAGCAGTTCTTC.

The chain uses TRBV4-1 and TRBJ2-5; tentatively, D is TRBD2 (6 bases). Germline V gene lookup returns CDR1 MGHRA and CDR2 YSYEKL. The CDR3 length is 18 residues. The ends were cut back, 0 bases at V and 2 bases at J, with 19 bases in the middle. This chain's CDR3 is CASSQDISRGGYQETQYF. The CDR3 DNA is TGCGCCAGCAGCCAAGATATTTCGAGGGGAGGATATCAAGAGACCCAGTACTTC.

The chain is built from TRBV7-2 and TRBJ2-3; D ambiguous. V gave up 5 bases and J gave up 6 bases, with 9 bases separating them. CDR3 length: 12 residues. Germline assignment: CDR1 SGHTA and CDR2 FQGNSA. As DNA, the CDR3 is TGTGCCAGCAGCCCATTCATGGATACGCAGTATTTT. Protein: CASSPFMDTQYF. Variable domain in full (rest from reference TRBV7-2 and TRBJ2-3): GAGVSQSPSNKVTEKGKDVELRCDPISGHTALYWYRQSLGQGLEFLIYFQGNSAPDKSGLPSDRFSAERTGGSVSTLTIQRTQQEDSAVYLCASSPFMDTQYFGPGTRLTVL.

This sequence joins TRBV6-6 and TRBJ2-7; 10 nucleotides align to TRBD1. This CDR3 is 15 amino acids long. The junction had 7 bases not matched to a gene; V was cut back by 6 bases and J by 2 bases. Germline V gene lookup returns CDR1 MNHNY and CDR2 SVGAGI (reference sequence). The CDR3 is CASSPYGQGAYEQYF. CDR3 nucleotides: TGTGCCAGCAGCCCCTACGGACAGGGGGCCTACGAGCAGTACTTC.

The chain employs TRBV6-5 and TRBJ2-1; D possibly corresponds to TRBD1 (6 bases). Germline V lookup: CDR1 MNHEY, CDR2 SVGAGI. Trimming shortened V by 4 bases and J by 0 bases, and 13 bases separated the two germline ends. This CDR3 is 16 amino acids long. CDR3 sequence reads: CASSSPGHRSYNEQFF. As DNA, the CDR3 is TGTGCCAGCAGTTCTCCGGGACACCGCTCCTACAATGAGCAGTTCTTC.

The rearrangement uses TRBV19 and TRBJ1-5, with TRBD1 as a possible D gene (6 bases). Per germline, CDR1 LNHDA and CDR2 SQIVND (reference sequence). Deletions cut 4 bases from V and 13 bases from J, with 11 bases between. The CDR3 is 11 amino acids. CDR3 bases: TGTGCCAGTAGTACTCGGACAGTTCAGCATTTT. Translation: CASSTRTVQHF.

J is TRBJ1-3 and V is TRBV7-2; no firm D call. This CDR3 has 15 amino acids. CDR1 is SGHTA and CDR2 is FQGNSA in the germline V gene. V was cut by 5 bases and J by 0 bases, with 11 bases left in between. The CDR3 is CASSIGRSSGNTIYF. The CDR3 region has the DNA TGTGCCAGCAGCATCGGACGGAGCTCTGGAAACACCATATATTTT. The full variable domain, with the rest looked up from reference TRBV7-2 and TRBJ1-3, is GAGVSQSPSNKVTEKGKDVELRCDPISGHTALYWYRQSLGQGLEFLIYFQGNSAPDKSGLPSDRFSAERTGGSVSTLTIQRTQQEDSAVYLCASSIGRSSGNTIYFGEGSWLTVV.

The chain is built from TRBV5-8 and TRBJ2-2; D gene unclear. The CDR3 loop spans 14 amino acids. The germline V gene encodes CDR1 SGHTS and CDR2 YDEGEE. Trimming took 10 bases from V and 1 from J, leaving 14 bases between them. Here the CDR3 reads CAEPTERNTGELFF. CDR3 nucleotide sequence: TGTGCCGAGCCGACGGAACGGAACACCGGGGAGCTGTTTTTT.

The rearrangement links TRBV7-2 to TRBJ2-7, with 10 bases lining up with TRBD2. The V gene's germline CDR1 is SGHTA and CDR2 FQGNSA. V shed 5 bases, J shed 6 bases, and the junction held 7 bases outside the gene matches. This CDR3 region has 14 residues. The CDR3 sequence is CASSPLAGVGEQYF. For the CDR3, the DNA is TGTGCCAGCAGCCCTCTAGCGGGAGTGGGCGAGCAGTACTTC.